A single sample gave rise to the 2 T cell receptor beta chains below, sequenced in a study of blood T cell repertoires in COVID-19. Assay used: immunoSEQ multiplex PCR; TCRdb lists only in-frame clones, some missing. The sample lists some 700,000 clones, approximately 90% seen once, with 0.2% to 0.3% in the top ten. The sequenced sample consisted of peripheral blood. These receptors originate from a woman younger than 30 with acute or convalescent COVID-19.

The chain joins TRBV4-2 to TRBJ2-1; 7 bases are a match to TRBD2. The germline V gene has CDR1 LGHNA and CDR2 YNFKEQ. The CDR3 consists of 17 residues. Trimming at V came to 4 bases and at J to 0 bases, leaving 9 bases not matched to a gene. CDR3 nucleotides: TGTGCCAGCAGCCTGGGAGGGGCGGGAAGCTCCTACAATGAGCAGTTCTTC. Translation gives CASSLGGAGSSYNEQFF.

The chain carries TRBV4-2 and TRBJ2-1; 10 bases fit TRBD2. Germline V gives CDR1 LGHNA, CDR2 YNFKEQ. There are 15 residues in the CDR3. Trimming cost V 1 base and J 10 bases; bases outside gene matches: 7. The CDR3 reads CASSQGSGGAFEQFF. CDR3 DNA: TGTGCCAGCAGCCAAGGAAGCGGGGGGGCATTCGAGCAGTTCTTC.